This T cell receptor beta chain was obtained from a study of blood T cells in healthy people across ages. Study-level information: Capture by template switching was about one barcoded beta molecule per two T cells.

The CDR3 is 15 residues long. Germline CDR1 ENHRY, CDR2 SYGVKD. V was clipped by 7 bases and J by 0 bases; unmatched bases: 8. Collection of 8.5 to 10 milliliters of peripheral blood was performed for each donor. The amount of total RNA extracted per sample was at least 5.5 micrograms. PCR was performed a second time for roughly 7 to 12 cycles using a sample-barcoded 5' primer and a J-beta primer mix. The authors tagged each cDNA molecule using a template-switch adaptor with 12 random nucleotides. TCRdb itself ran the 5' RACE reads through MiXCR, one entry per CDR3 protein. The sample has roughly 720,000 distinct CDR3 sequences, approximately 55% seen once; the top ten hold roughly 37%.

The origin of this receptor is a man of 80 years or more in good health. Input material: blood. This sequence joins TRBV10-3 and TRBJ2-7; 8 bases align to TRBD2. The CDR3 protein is CAITPTSASSYEQYF. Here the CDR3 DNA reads TGTGCCATCACCCCGACTAGCGCAAGCTCCTACGAGCAGTACTTC.